The following is a T cell receptor beta chain sequence with its context. A read error may account for a junction end that differs from germline. Looked up from germline, CDR1 is MDHEN and CDR2 is SYDVKM. There are 15 residues in the CDR3. TCRdb analysed the 5' RACE reads with MiXCR anew, one entry per CDR3 protein. The sample contains 250,000 to 350,000 distinct CDR3 sequences, 20% of which appear only once. The data are from a study of CD8 T cells in ankylosing spondylitis. The chain uses TRBV28 and TRBJ2-1, with TRBD1 identical over 7 bases. Sequencing was carried out using blood, either unsorted or a sorted T cell fraction (not recorded which). This sequence was found in a male donor with ankylosing spondylitis or in good health (not recorded which). The CDR3 loop is CASLGQASSYNEQFF. Written as DNA, the CDR3 is TGTGCCAGCCTTGGACAGGCTAGCTCCTACAATGAGCAGTTTTTC.